This is a list of T cell receptor beta chains from one sample in a study of blood T cells in healthy people across ages. TCRdb processed the 5' RACE reads anew with MiXCR; each CDR3 protein has one entry. The table has under 700,000 distinct CDR3 sequences, under 30% seen once; the top ten hold just over 8.5%. The sample was also reused in another study, on T cells of mothers and their children.

Sequenced input: blood. Receptor source: a boy between 10 and 17 years old in good health. The CDR3 runs from the conserved cysteine through the conserved F or W. D genes are given only for firm matches. Size values are once, few and many counts, or a class for expanded clones, and some rows have none.

TRBJ2-5,TRBV5-5,.,.,16,CASSFAGGEYQETQYF,TGTGCCAGCAGCTTTGCTGGCGGGGAGTACCAAGAGACCCAGTACTTC
TRBJ1-4,TRBV4-3,.,.,15,CASSQDPGLNEKLFF,TGCGCCAGCAGCCAAGATCCCGGACTTAATGAAAAACTGTTTTTT
TRBJ2-1,TRBV9,.,TRBD1,14,CASSAVGTDNEQFF,TGTGCCAGCAGCGCCGTGGGGACAGACAATGAGCAGTTCTTC
TRBJ1-3,TRBV7-9,.,.,13,CASSFGAGNTIYF,TGTGCCAGCAGCTTTGGTGCTGGAAACACCATATATTTT
TRBJ1-2,TRBV29-1,few,.,12,CSAGSLGYGYTF,TGCAGCGCTGGGTCGCTGGGCTATGGCTACACCTTC
TRBJ2-5,TRBV30,.,.,13,CAWIKQAEETQYF,TGTGCCTGGATCAAGCAGGCCGAAGAGACCCAGTACTTC
TRBJ1-2,TRBV28,many,TRBD1,14,CASSRQGANYGYTF,TGTGCCAGCAGTAGACAGGGGGCTAACTATGGCTACACCTTC
TRBJ1-2,TRBV7-2,.,.,12,CASSTYTGLQTF,TGTGCCAGCAGCACCTACACAGGGCTTCAGACCTTC
TRBJ2-3,TRBV6-1,.,TRBD2,15,CASRELAGIADTQYF,TGTGCCAGCAGAGAACTAGCGGGAATCGCAGATACGCAGTATTTT
TRBJ2-1,TRBV12-3/TRBV12-4,.,.,14,CASSLRRAGVLQFF,TGTGCCAGCAGTTTAAGGAGGGCCGGGGTACTGCAGTTCTTC
TRBJ2-7,TRBV20-1,few,TRBD2,16,CSAREPGLAAGDEQYF,TGCAGTGCTAGAGAGCCGGGACTAGCTGCCGGGGACGAGCAGTACTTC
TRBJ2-4,TRBV12-3/TRBV12-4,.,.,16,CASSDSGNVAKNIQYF,TGTGCCAGCAGCGACTCAGGGAATGTGGCCAAAAACATTCAGTACTTC
TRBJ2-4,TRBV29-1,once,TRBD2,15,CSVANSGRPGLIQYF,TGCAGCGTTGCAAATAGCGGGAGGCCCGGATTGATTCAGTACTTC
TRBJ2-1,TRBV28,few,TRBD2,14,CASSLSGRYNEQFF,TGTGCCAGCAGTCTAAGCGGGAGATACAATGAGCAGTTCTTC
TRBJ1-2,TRBV5-1,.,TRBD1,13,CASSPPGGHGYTF,TGCGCCAGCAGCCCGCCAGGGGGGCATGGCTACACCTTC
TRBJ2-3,TRBV20-1,few,TRBD1,15,CSAREGTGWTDTQYF,TGCAGTGCTAGAGAAGGGACAGGGTGGACAGATACGCAGTATTTT
TRBJ2-5,TRBV7-2,few,TRBD1,14,CASSATGGDETQYF,TGTGCCAGCAGCGCAACAGGGGGCGACGAGACCCAGTACTTC
TRBJ1-5,TRBV24-1,.,.,11,CATSDRRIQHF,TGTGCCACCAGTGATAGGCGGATCCAGCATTTT
TRBJ2-7,TRBV7-2,.,TRBD1,14,CASSLEQGVYEQYF,TGTGCCAGCAGCTTAGAACAGGGGGTCTACGAGCAGTACTTC
TRBJ2-7,TRBV20-1,.,.,14,CSAKGYNTRNEQYF,TGCAGTGCCAAAGGGTATAACACTAGAAACGAGCAGTACTTC
TRBJ1-5,TRBV10-3,.,.,12,CAIEGGNQPQHF,TGTGCCATCGAAGGGGGGAATCAGCCCCAGCATTTT
TRBJ1-2,TRBV6-2/TRBV6-3,.,.,17,CASRRRGTIFGHYGYTF,TGTGCCAGCAGGAGACGCGGGACAATCTTCGGGCACTATGGCTACACCTTC
TRBJ2-5,TRBV6-1,.,TRBD1,16,CASRPWTGEQEETQYF,TGTGCCAGCAGACCCTGGACAGGGGAGCAGGAAGAGACCCAGTACTTC
TRBJ2-1,TRBV6-2/TRBV6-3,.,TRBD2,17,CASSSPGLADRYNEQFF,TGTGCCAGCAGTTCTCCTGGACTAGCCGATCGATACAATGAGCAGTTCTTC